Detailed here is one T cell receptor beta chain. The sample belongs to a study of T cell changes during pregnancy in multiple sclerosis. Per the germline V gene, CDR1 is SGHNT and CDR2 is YYREEE (reference sequence). CDR3 length: 14 amino acids. Trimming stripped 0 bases from V and 3 bases from J, with 9 bases between. Clones were sequenced by immunoSEQ multiplex PCR, and TCRdb holds only the in-frame ones, with some missing. Of 50,000 to 75,000 clones detected, about 92% appear once; the ten largest clones hold over 3%. Sample: peripheral blood, taken in the first trimester of pregnancy. The genes are TRBV5-4 and TRBJ1-1; D is perhaps TRBD1 (5 bases). The TCR originated in a female donor in good health, enrolled as a control in a pregnancy study. In DNA, the CDR3 is TGTGCCAGCAGCTTGGCGCAGGGCCACACTGAAGCTTTCTTT. This gives the protein CASSLAQGHTEAFF.